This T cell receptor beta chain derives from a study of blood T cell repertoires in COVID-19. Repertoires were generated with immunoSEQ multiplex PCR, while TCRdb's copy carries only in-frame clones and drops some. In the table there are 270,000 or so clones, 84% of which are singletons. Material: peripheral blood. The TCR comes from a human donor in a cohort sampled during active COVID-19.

The CDR3 region is CATSRDRRNSPLHF. DNA of the CDR3: TGTGCCACCAGCAGGGACAGGAGGAATTCACCCCTCCACTTT. The chain has TRBV15 and TRBJ1-6; 7 bases match TRBD1. The V segment lost 3 bases and the J segment 7 bases; nucleotides outside the gene matches: 3. Germline V lookup: CDR1 LNHNV, CDR2 YYDKDF (reference sequence). This CDR3 spans 14 amino acids.